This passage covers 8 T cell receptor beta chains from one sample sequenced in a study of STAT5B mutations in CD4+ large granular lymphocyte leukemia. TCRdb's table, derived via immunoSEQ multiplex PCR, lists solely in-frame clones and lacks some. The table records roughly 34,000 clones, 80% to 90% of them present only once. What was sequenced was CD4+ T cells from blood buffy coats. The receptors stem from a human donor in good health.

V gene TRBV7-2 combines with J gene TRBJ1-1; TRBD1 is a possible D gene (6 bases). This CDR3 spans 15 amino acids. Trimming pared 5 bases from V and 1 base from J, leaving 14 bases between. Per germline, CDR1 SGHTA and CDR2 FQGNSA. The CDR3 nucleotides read TGTGCCAGCAGCCGACGCGGGGGCGGGAACACTGAAGCTTTCTTT. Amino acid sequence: CASSRRGGGNTEAFF.

CDR3 DNA sequence: TGTGCCAGCACCCCCTTGAGGGCCTCTGGAAACACCATATATTTT. Translating gives CASTPLRASGNTIYF. The chain has TRBV18 and TRBJ1-3; D is undetermined. CDR3 length equals 15 residues. Trimming took off 8 bases at V and 0 bases at J, with 14 bases between the two ends. CDR1 and CDR2 from the germline V gene are KGHSH and LQKENI.

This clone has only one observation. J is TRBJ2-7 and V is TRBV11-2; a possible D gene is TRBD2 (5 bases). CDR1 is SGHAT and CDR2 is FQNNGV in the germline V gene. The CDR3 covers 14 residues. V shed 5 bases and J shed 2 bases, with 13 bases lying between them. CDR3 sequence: CASSEGLSPYEQYF. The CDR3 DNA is TGTGCCAGCAGCGAGGGCCTCTCCCCCTACGAGCAGTACTTC.

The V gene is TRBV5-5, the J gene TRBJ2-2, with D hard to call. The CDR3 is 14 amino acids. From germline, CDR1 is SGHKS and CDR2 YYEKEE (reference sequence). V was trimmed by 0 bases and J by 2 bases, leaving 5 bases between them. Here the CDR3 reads CASSLALNTGELFF. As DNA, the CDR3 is TGTGCCAGCAGCTTGGCCCTAAACACCGGGGAGCTGTTTTTT.

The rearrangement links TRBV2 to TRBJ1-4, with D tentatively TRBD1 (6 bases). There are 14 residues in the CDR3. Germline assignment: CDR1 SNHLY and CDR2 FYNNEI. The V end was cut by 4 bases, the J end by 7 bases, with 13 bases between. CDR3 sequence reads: CASSVDGGGEKLFF. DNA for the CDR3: TGTGCCAGCAGTGTGGACGGAGGGGGTGAAAAACTGTTTTTT.

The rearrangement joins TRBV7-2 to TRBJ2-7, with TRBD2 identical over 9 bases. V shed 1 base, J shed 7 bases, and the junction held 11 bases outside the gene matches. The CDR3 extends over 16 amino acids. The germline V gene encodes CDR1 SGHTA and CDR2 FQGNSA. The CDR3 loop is CASSLGAGGALGEQYF. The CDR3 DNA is TGTGCCAGCAGCTTAGGGGCGGGAGGGGCCCTTGGGGAGCAGTACTTC.

The CDR3 protein is CASSRWDTSYEQYF. The CDR3 DNA follows: TGCGCCAGCAGCCGCTGGGACACAAGCTACGAGCAGTACTTC. The chain has TRBV5-1 and TRBJ2-7, with D tentatively TRBD1 (6 bases). The CDR3 has 14 residues. Germline V gives CDR1 SGHRS, CDR2 YFSETQ. V gave up 4 bases and J gave up 3 bases, with 14 bases separating them.

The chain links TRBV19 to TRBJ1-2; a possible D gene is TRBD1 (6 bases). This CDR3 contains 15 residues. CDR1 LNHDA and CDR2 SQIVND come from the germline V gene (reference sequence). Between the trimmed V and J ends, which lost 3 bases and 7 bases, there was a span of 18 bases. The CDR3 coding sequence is TGTGCCAGTAGTATTTCGGTGGGGGCCCACCGTGGCTACACCTTC. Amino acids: CASSISVGAHRGYTF.